This T cell receptor beta chain was obtained from a study of T cell repertoires in cytomegalovirus infection. Study as a whole: Public signatures in TCR beta pointed to CMV infection and matching HLA type.

CDR1 is SEHNR, CDR2 FQNEAQ, per germline (reference sequence). There are 14 residues in the CDR3. Trimming took off 2 bases at V and 0 bases at J, with 7 bases between the two ends. This clonotype has a handful of counts. Its cognate antigen is unknown. Findings and limits, study-wide: HLA-C-restricted CMV-specific TCR beta clonotypes prevailed in the ex vivo response. Totalled public TCR beta family frequency picked out people who carried CMV plus the relevant HLA.

One entry per CDR3 protein, called by TCRdb with MiXCR from the reads. Of hundreds of thousands of distinct CDR3 sequences in the sample, roughly a quarter were seen once. The TCR sequence derives from a human donor in good health (CMV status not recorded). Some clones in this sample may be carry-over from other donors' samples. The specimen was CD8+ T cells from PBMCs. J is TRBJ1-1 and V is TRBV7-9; the D is unclear. The CDR3 DNA reads TGTGCCAGCAGCTTACCGGGGATGAACACTGAAGCTTTCTTT. Its protein product is CASSLPGMNTEAFF. The whole variable domain, remainder taken from reference TRBV7-9 and TRBJ1-1, is DTGVSQNPRHKITKRGQNVTFRCDPISEHNRLYWYRQTLGQGPEFLTYFQNEAQLEKSRLLSDRFSAERPKGSFSTLEIQRTEQGDSAMYLCASSLPGMNTEAFFGQGTRLTVV.